Listed below are T cell receptor beta chains from one sample, sequenced in a study of OX40 agonist ivuxolimab in advanced cancers. Method: immunoSEQ multiplex PCR; TCRdb's copy keeps in-frame clones and lacks some. The repertoire holds about 83,000 clones, with 91% as singletons. Here the sequenced sample was CD4+ or CD8+ T cells sorted from blood, taken in a trial of the OX40 agonist ivuxolimab. All receptors come from an adult with an advanced solid tumor such as melanoma, head and neck, liver or kidney cancer. The conserved cysteine and the conserved F or W are not part of the CDR3 here. Each record gives: V gene, J gene, CDR3 protein.

V gene: TRBV9; J gene: TRBJ2-1; CDR3 protein: ASSAGTSGINEQF
V gene: TRBV9; J gene: TRBJ2-2; CDR3 protein: ASSVGPGELF
V gene: TRBV27; J gene: TRBJ2-3; CDR3 protein: ASSLSKVGLASDTQY
V gene: TRBV9; J gene: TRBJ1-6; CDR3 protein: ASSVEGGSSPLH
V gene: TRBV6-5; J gene: TRBJ2-1; CDR3 protein: ASSNSGSLDEQF
V gene: TRBV6-5; J gene: TRBJ1-1; CDR3 protein: ASSSVHPPQEAF
V gene: TRBV13; J gene: TRBJ1-3; CDR3 protein: ASSSGTGLRGNTIY
V gene: TRBV28; J gene: TRBJ1-1; CDR3 protein: ASSPLGGGETEAF
V gene: TRBV4-3; J gene: TRBJ2-1; CDR3 protein: ASSPRVAGTTYNEQF
V gene: TRBV30; J gene: TRBJ1-2; CDR3 protein: AWSDHRDLWGYT
V gene: TRBV11-2; J gene: TRBJ2-3; CDR3 protein: ASSETSPDTQY
V gene: TRBV13; J gene: TRBJ1-2; CDR3 protein: ASSPPGTGAAYGYT
V gene: TRBV28; J gene: TRBJ2-4; CDR3 protein: ASSPFGEGAKNIQY
V gene: TRBV10-2; J gene: TRBJ1-1; CDR3 protein: ASSDSLNTEAF
V gene: TRBV30; J gene: TRBJ1-5; CDR3 protein: AWSVSGGQPQH
V gene: TRBV7-9; J gene: TRBJ2-1; CDR3 protein: ATQLAGSSYNEQF
V gene: TRBV19; J gene: TRBJ2-1; CDR3 protein: ASNPATGWDNEQF
V gene: TRBV27; J gene: TRBJ1-1; CDR3 protein: ASSLSWGFEAF
V gene: TRBV14; J gene: TRBJ2-3; CDR3 protein: ASSQGWRGLTDTQY
V gene: TRBV2; J gene: TRBJ2-1; CDR3 protein: ASTGASGEQF
V gene: TRBV6-5; J gene: TRBJ2-7; CDR3 protein: ASRPRGGLAWEQY
V gene: TRBV30; J gene: TRBJ1-5; CDR3 protein: AWDRGDRVGQPQH
V gene: TRBV6-6; J gene: TRBJ2-7; CDR3 protein: ASSYSLTYEQY
V gene: TRBV6-1; J gene: TRBJ2-7; CDR3 protein: ASSFSRTYEQY
V gene: TRBV6-5; J gene: TRBJ2-7; CDR3 protein: ASSYSNGRVVYEQY
V gene: TRBV12-2; J gene: TRBJ2-7; CDR3 protein: ASRSSGLQVTYEQY
V gene: TRBV6-5; J gene: TRBJ1-4; CDR3 protein: ASSPGVATNEKLF
V gene: TRBV4-2; J gene: TRBJ2-7; CDR3 protein: ASSQEASGWEAYEQY
V gene: TRBV27; J gene: TRBJ1-2; CDR3 protein: ASIDSNYGYT
V gene: TRBV9; J gene: TRBJ2-7; CDR3 protein: ASSVGGGGYEQY
V gene: TRBV27; J gene: TRBJ2-3; CDR3 protein: ASRVRGARTDTQY
V gene: TRBV15; J gene: TRBJ2-5; CDR3 protein: ATSRGTIAGVKETQY
V gene: TRBV30; J gene: TRBJ1-1; CDR3 protein: ACHFEAEAF
V gene: TRBV9; J gene: TRBJ2-2; CDR3 protein: ASSVGGFANTGELF
V gene: TRBV27; J gene: TRBJ2-1; CDR3 protein: ASEDTTYNEQF
V gene: TRBV6-5; J gene: TRBJ1-5; CDR3 protein: ASSARTEFNQPQH
V gene: TRBV11-2; J gene: TRBJ2-1; CDR3 protein: ASSAYRASYNEQF
V gene: TRBV6-5; J gene: TRBJ2-3; CDR3 protein: ASSYLAGVTDTQY